This T cell receptor beta chain derives from a study of cytotoxic CD8 clonotypes in ibrutinib-treated CLL. Trimming cost V 2 bases and J 6 bases, with 10 bases left between them. The CDR3 has 13 amino acids. CDR1 is SGHVS, CDR2 FNYEAQ, per germline. Clones were sequenced by immunoSEQ multiplex PCR, and TCRdb holds only the in-frame ones, with some missing. The sample shows about 15,000 clones, about 86% of them seen only once. This clone was recorded a few times. Sequenced material: PBMCs, taken before ibrutinib treatment. The chain employs TRBV7-6 and TRBJ1-2; perhaps TRBD1 as D (6 bases). This receptor was identified in a human donor with chronic lymphocytic leukemia. The chain's CDR3 is CASSLQGNNGYTF. The CDR3 DNA reads TGTGCCAGCAGCTTACAGGGGAATAATGGCTACACCTTC.